This passage covers 18 T cell receptor beta chains from one sample sequenced in a study of blood T cell repertoires in COVID-19. Only in-frame clones appear in the TCRdb table, and some are missing; sequencing was by immunoSEQ multiplex PCR. The sample records about 80,000 clones, almost 85% being singletons. Input material: peripheral blood. These receptors came from a middle-aged man with COVID-19, enrolled during active disease.

The chain combines TRBV3-1 (or the pseudogene TRBV3-2) with TRBJ1-1; tentatively, D is TRBD1 (6 bases). The V end was cut by 2 bases, the J end by 10 bases, with 11 bases between. The length of the CDR3 is 12 residues. CDR1 and CDR2 (germline): LGHDT, YNNKEL (reference sequence). CDR3 sequence: CASSQLQGGAFF. The CDR3 DNA reads TGTGCCAGCAGCCAACTCCAAGGGGGAGCTTTCTTT.

V is TRBV7-9 and J is TRBJ1-3, with D maybe TRBD1 (5 bases). The CDR3 has 14 amino acids. Germline assignment: CDR1 SEHNR and CDR2 FQNEAQ (reference sequence). Trimming removed 5 bases from V and 4 bases from J, with 12 bases in between. The CDR3 DNA follows: TGTGCCAGCAGCGAGTCGGGGGTAGGAAACACCATATATTTT. As protein: CASSESGVGNTIYF. The full variable domain, in which reference TRBV7-9 and TRBJ1-3 provide the parts outside the CDR3, is DTGVSQNPRHKITKRGQNVTFRCDPISEHNRLYWYRQTLGQGPEFLTYFQNEAQLEKSRLLSDRFSAERPKGSFSTLEIQRTEQGDSAMYLCASSESGVGNTIYFGEGSWLTVV.

The chain employs TRBV28 and TRBJ2-3; 9 nucleotides align to TRBD2. Germline CDR1 and CDR2: MDHEN and SYDVKM. The CDR3 spans 17 residues. V shed 9 bases and J 5 bases; nucleotides not matched to a gene: 18. The CDR3 reads CARNFQASGTFGDTQYF. The CDR3, as DNA: TGTGCCAGAAATTTTCAGGCTAGCGGGACTTTCGGAGATACGCAGTATTTT.

The J gene is TRBJ2-7, the V gene TRBV5-1; D may be TRBD1 (6 bases). CDR1 and CDR2 (germline): SGHRS, YFSETQ. Trimming shortened V by 4 bases and J by 7 bases, and 21 bases separated the two germline ends. This CDR3 contains 15 residues. The CDR3 sequence is CASSAQTGTLREQYF. For the CDR3, the DNA is TGCGCCAGCAGCGCGCAGACAGGTACCTTAAGAGAGCAGTACTTC.

The chain recombines TRBV5-1 with TRBJ2-5; tentatively, D is TRBD2 (6 bases). There are 14 residues in the CDR3. The germline gives CDR1 SGHRS, CDR2 YFSETQ. Trimming shortened V by 0 bases and J by 2 bases, and 8 bases separated the two germline ends. CDR3 loop: CASSLGDSQETQYF. For the CDR3, the DNA is TGCGCCAGCAGCTTGGGGGACTCTCAAGAGACCCAGTACTTC.

The chain couples TRBV27 to TRBJ2-7, with TRBD2 matching 10 bases. Per the germline V gene, CDR1 is MNHEY and CDR2 is SMNVEV (reference sequence). CDR3 length: 15 residues. Germline trimming cut 2 bases from V and 5 bases from J; bases unmatched to any gene: 6. This CDR3 reads CASSLGLAGVNEQYF. Here the CDR3 DNA reads TGTGCCAGCAGTTTAGGGCTAGCGGGGGTCAACGAGCAGTACTTC.

This chain connects TRBV4-1 to TRBJ1-2; 9 bases fit TRBD1. Germline V gene sequence: CDR1 MGHRA, CDR2 YSYEKL. This CDR3 spans 18 amino acids. J was trimmed by 6 bases and V by 3 bases; bases with no gene match: 17. The CDR3 DNA follows: TGCGCCAGCAGCCACCACACGCTCCGGGACAGGGTGGGGGATGGCTACACCTTC. Its translation is CASSHHTLRDRVGDGYTF.

The chain recombines TRBV2 with TRBJ1-1; 8 nucleotides agree with TRBD1. Germline CDR1 and CDR2: SNHLY and FYNNEI. V was pared by 4 bases and J by 1 base, with 5 bases of the junction left unmatched. The length of the CDR3 is 15 residues. CDR3 DNA: TGTGCCAGCAGTGGGCAGGGGGCTCGGAACACTGAAGCTTTCTTT. Residues: CASSGQGARNTEAFF.

V is TRBV5-1 and J is TRBJ2-5; TRBD2 matches 8 bases. After removal of 0 bases from V and 4 bases from J, the junction contained 2 bases not matched to a gene. Germline V gene sequence: CDR1 SGHRS, CDR2 YFSETQ. The CDR3 is 14 amino acids. CDR3 bases: TGCGCCAGCAGCTTGGATAGCGGGACAGAGACCCAGTACTTC. Translation gives CASSLDSGTETQYF.

The chain is built from TRBV7-9 and TRBJ2-7; the D is unclear. Trimming shortened V by 5 bases and J by 1 base, and 18 bases separated the two germline ends. The CDR3 runs to 16 residues. Germline lookup yields CDR1 SEHNR and CDR2 FQNEAQ (reference sequence). The CDR3 sequence is CASSPSTGLFSYEQYF. DNA of the CDR3: TGTGCCAGCAGCCCGAGTACCGGTTTGTTTTCCTACGAGCAGTACTTC.

The J gene is TRBJ2-7, the V gene TRBV23-1; 10 positions agree with TRBD1. TRBV23-1 is sorted into the ORF group, with uncertain function. This CDR3 region has 15 residues. The V segment lost 6 bases and the J segment 3 bases; nucleotides outside the gene matches: 8. The CDR3 nucleotides are TGCGCCAGCAGGCCGGGACAGGGGAGAGACTACGAGCAGTACTTC. It codes for CASRPGQGRDYEQYF.

This chain connects TRBV7-3 to TRBJ2-2; a weak D match, TRBD2 (6 bases). Deletions cut 5 bases from V and 7 bases from J, with 11 bases between. Germline CDR1 is SGHTA and CDR2 is FQGTGA. The CDR3 length is 13 residues. CDR3 coding DNA: TGTGCCAGCAGCCCAGGAGGGGACGGGGAGCTGTTTTTT. This translates into CASSPGGDGELFF.

This rearrangement joins TRBV6-5 to TRBJ1-1, with D tentatively TRBD1 (6 bases). CDR3 size: 13 residues. Per the germline V gene, CDR1 is MNHEY and CDR2 is SVGAGI. The germline V and J ends were trimmed by 10 bases and 4 bases, with 16 bases remaining between them. The chain's CDR3 is CATTLQGPTEAFF. CDR3 DNA sequence: TGTGCCACCACCTTACAGGGTCCCACTGAAGCTTTCTTT.

V usage is TRBV29-1 and J usage is TRBJ2-2; 14 bases map to TRBD2. V lost 7 bases, J lost 7 bases, and 14 bases stayed unmatched. This CDR3 contains 17 residues. CDR1 SQVTM and CDR2 ANQGSEA come from the germline V gene. The CDR3 region has the DNA TGCAGCGCTTCTCCGACTAGCGGGAGGGCGATAGGCGGGGAGCTGTTTTTT. It yields the protein CSASPTSGRAIGGELFF.

This sequence joins TRBV6-5 and TRBJ1-3; possibly TRBD1 for D (6 bases). CDR3 length: 14 amino acids. Germline CDR1 reads MNHEY; CDR2 reads SVGAGI. The V gene lost 0 bases and the J gene lost 5 bases, with 8 bases spanning the gap. CDR3 bases: TGTGCCAGCAGTTACTCACAGGGAAGAAACACCATATATTTT. It encodes CASSYSQGRNTIYF.

In regard to this clone: The DNA is left out, because the CDR3 cannot be placed on it with certainty; the CDR3 is given as TCRdb lists it. This CDR3 is CASSTSGGGNEQFF. The chain has TRBV25-1 and TRBJ2-1; the table's D call of TRBD2 was not tested on the DNA. Per the germline V gene, CDR1 is MGHDK and CDR2 is SYGVNS. The CDR3 extends over 14 residues, inclusive of both ends.

V and J are TRBV14 and TRBJ2-3, with 9 bases that match TRBD1. CDR3 length: 16 amino acids. CDR1 SGHDN and CDR2 FVKESK come from the germline V gene. Trimming cost V 6 bases and J 0 bases; bases outside gene matches: 7. CDR3 coding DNA: TGTGCCAGCAGACCCGGGACAGGGATGAGCACAGATACGCAGTATTTT. Amino acid sequence: CASRPGTGMSTDTQYF.

The V gene is TRBV10-2, the J gene TRBJ2-1; weak D call: TRBD2 (6 bases). This CDR3 is 14 amino acids long. V was trimmed by 6 bases and J by 2 bases, leaving 11 bases between them. CDR1 and CDR2 from the germline V gene are WSHSY and SAAADI. The CDR3 reads CASRLGLTYNEQFF. For the CDR3, the DNA is TGCGCCAGCAGGTTAGGACTAACCTACAATGAGCAGTTCTTC.